This TCR beta chain stems from a study of cytomegalovirus exposure and HLA in healthy donors. Trimming took 3 bases from V and 9 from J; bases not matched to a gene: 4. The CDR3 length is 14 residues. Germline CDR1 and CDR2: SGDLS and YYNGEE. It was with 60 Vbeta and 13 Jbeta primers that the PCR ran. The data were produced by immunoSEQ multiplex PCR, yet TCRdb's version contains in-frame clones alone and is incomplete. The sample lists around 150,000 clones, 84% occurring once. The chain carries TRBV9 and TRBJ1-6; 9 nucleotides align to TRBD1. The origin of this receptor is a man aged 45 to 65 in good health and CMV-seropositive. The sample consisted of PBMCs. DNA of the CDR3: TGTGCCAGCAGCGGTGGGACAGGGAGTTCACCCCTCCACTTT. Its translation: CASSGGTGSSPLHF.